This T cell receptor (beta chain) was captured by sequencing in a study of naive and memory T cell subsets. Ligated cDNA underwent four rounds of PCR with nested alpha and beta constant region primers and SP2. TCRdb fed the 5' RACE reads into MiXCR, producing one record per CDR3 protein. The sample comprises 57,000 or so distinct CDR3 sequences, 5.5% to 8.5% of which are singletons, and 9.7% rests with the top ten. A UMI-containing oligonucleotide was joined by 3' ligation to the TCR cDNA template. This clonotype occurred many times. An end of the junction does not agree with germline; a read error may underlie this. This CDR3 has 15 amino acids. The germline V gene has CDR1 DFQATT and CDR2 SNEGSKA (reference sequence).

The rearrangement links TRBV20-1 to TRBJ2-7; 8 nucleotides agree with TRBD2. This TCR derives from a male donor in good health. In DNA, the CDR3 is TGCAGTGCCAGAGGACCGGGACTAGGGATCGCCGAGCAGTACTTC. Encoded protein: CSARGPGLGIAEQYF.